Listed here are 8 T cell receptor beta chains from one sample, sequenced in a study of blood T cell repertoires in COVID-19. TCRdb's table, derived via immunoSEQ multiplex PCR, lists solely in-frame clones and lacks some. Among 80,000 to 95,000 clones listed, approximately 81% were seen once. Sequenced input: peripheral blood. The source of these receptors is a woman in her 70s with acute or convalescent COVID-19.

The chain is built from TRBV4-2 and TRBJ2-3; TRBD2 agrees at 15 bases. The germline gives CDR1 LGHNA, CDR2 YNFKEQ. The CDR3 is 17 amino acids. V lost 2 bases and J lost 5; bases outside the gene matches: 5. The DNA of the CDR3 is TGTGCCAGCAGCCAACTGGGACTAGCGGGGGGCGGAGATACGCAGTATTTT. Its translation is CASSQLGLAGGGDTQYF.

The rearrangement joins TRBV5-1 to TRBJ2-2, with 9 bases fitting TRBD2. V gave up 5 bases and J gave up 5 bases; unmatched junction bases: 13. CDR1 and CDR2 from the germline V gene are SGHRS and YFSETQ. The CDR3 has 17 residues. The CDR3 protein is CASRGDRGGAGTGELFF. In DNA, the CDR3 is TGCGCCAGCAGGGGAGATCGCGGGGGGGCCGGTACCGGGGAGCTGTTTTTT.

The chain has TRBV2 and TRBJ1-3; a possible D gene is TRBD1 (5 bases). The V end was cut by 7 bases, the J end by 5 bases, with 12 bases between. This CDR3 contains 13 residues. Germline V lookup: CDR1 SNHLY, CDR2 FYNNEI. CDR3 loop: CASNQDRRNTIYF. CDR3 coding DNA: TGTGCCAGCAATCAAGACAGAAGAAACACCATATATTTT.

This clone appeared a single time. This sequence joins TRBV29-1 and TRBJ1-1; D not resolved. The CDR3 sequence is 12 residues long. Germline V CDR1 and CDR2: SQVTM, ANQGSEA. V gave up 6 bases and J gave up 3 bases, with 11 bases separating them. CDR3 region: CSVIRVDTEAFF. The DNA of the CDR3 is TGCAGCGTAATCCGGGTCGACACTGAAGCTTTCTTT.

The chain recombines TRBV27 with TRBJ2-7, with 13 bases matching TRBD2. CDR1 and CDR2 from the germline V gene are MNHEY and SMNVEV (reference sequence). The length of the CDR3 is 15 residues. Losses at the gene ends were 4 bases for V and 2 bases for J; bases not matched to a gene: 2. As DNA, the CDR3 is TGTGCCAGCAGTTCACTAGCGGGAGGGACCTACGAGCAGTACGTC. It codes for CASSSLAGGTYEQYV.

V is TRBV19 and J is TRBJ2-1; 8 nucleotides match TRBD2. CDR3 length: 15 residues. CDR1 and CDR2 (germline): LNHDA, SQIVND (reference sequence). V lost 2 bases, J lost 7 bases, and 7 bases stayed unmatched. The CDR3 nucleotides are TGTGCCAGTAGTATACTCAGCGGGAGTTGGAATGAGCAGTTCTTC. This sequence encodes CASSILSGSWNEQFF.

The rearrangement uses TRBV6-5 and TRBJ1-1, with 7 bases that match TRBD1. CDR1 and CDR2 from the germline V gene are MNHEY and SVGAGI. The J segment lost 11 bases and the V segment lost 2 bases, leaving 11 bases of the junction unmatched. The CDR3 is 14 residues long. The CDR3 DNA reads TGTGCCAGCAGTTACCGCGGACAGGCGGGGGGGGCTTTCTTT. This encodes CASSYRGQAGGAFF.

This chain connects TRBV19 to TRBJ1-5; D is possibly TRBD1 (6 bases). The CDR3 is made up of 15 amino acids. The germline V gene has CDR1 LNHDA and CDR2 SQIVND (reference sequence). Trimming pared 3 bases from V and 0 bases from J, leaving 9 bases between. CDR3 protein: CASSMRGASNQPQHF. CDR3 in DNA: TGTGCCAGTAGTATGCGGGGGGCTAGCAATCAGCCCCAGCATTTT.